A single sample gave rise to the 18 T cell receptor beta chains below, sequenced in a study of CD8 T cells in Susac syndrome. With random hexamers, roughly 0.45 to 1 ug RNA was reverse transcribed. One entry per CDR3 protein results from TCRdb running MiXCR on the immunoSEQ multiplex PCR reads. The sample includes 200,000 to 250,000 distinct CDR3 sequences, 95% of them seen just once. Sequencing was done on a sample of CD4+ T cells from PBMCs. These receptors all stem from a human donor with multiple sclerosis.

V is TRBV29-1 and J is TRBJ1-2, with 8 bases aligning to TRBD1. The junction had 10 bases not matched to a gene; V was cut back by 5 bases and J by 8 bases. Germline assignment: CDR1 SQVTM and CDR2 ANQGSEA. The CDR3 runs 13 residues. In DNA, the CDR3 is TGCAGCGTTTCCGGGACAGGCGCCGACGGCTACACCTTC. Translated, it gives CSVSGTGADGYTF. Variable domain in full (rest from reference TRBV29-1 and TRBJ1-2): SAVISQKPSRDICQRGTSLTIQCQVDSQVTMMFWYRQQPGQSLTLIATANQGSEATYESGFVIDKFPISRPNLTFSTLTVSNMSPEDSSIYLCSVSGTGADGYTFGSGTRLTVV.

The rearrangement links TRBV3-1 to TRBJ2-4; 10 positions match TRBD2. Per germline, CDR1 LGHDT and CDR2 YNNKEL (reference sequence). With 3 bases clipped from V and 7 bases from J, the junction kept 12 bases outside the gene matches. The CDR3 spans 17 residues. The CDR3 protein is CASSQGGTSALGNIQYF. The DNA for the CDR3 is TGTGCCAGCAGCCAGGGTGGGACTAGCGCGCTGGGGAACATTCAGTACTTC.

The rearrangement joins TRBV12-3 or TRBV12-4 to TRBJ2-1; 9 nucleotides match TRBD2. V lost 5 bases to trimming and J lost 1 base; unmatched junction nucleotides: 0. This CDR3 is 14 amino acids long. This chain's CDR3 is CASSTSGSYNEQFF. CDR3 nucleotides: TGTGCCAGCAGTACTAGCGGGTCCTACAATGAGCAGTTCTTC.

The J gene is TRBJ2-5, the V gene TRBV29-1; TRBD2 might be the D (5 bases). Trimming stripped 3 bases from V and 5 bases from J, with 13 bases between. CDR1 and CDR2 from the germline V gene are SQVTM and ANQGSEA. The length of the CDR3 is 13 residues. CDR3 residues: CSVEIGTGETQYF. Here the CDR3 DNA reads TGCAGCGTTGAGATCGGCACGGGGGAGACCCAGTACTTC.

The chain uses TRBV9 and TRBJ2-3; perhaps TRBD1 as D (5 bases). The V end lost 3 bases, the J end lost 0 bases, and 11 bases lay between the germline ends. Per the germline V gene, CDR1 is SGDLS and CDR2 is YYNGEE. This CDR3 spans 15 amino acids. The CDR3 nucleotides read TGTGCCAGCAGCGCCAGGGTGTTTAGCACAGATACGCAGTATTTT. Encoded protein: CASSARVFSTDTQYF.

The chain carries TRBV20-1 and TRBJ2-2; unclear D gene. Germline loops: CDR1 DFQATT, CDR2 SNEGSKA (reference sequence). This CDR3 spans 13 amino acids. V dropped 6 bases and J dropped 2 bases, with 10 bases sitting between them. The DNA of the CDR3 is TGCAGTGCCCCCGGTCAAAACACCGGGGAGCTGTTTTTT. It codes for CSAPGQNTGELFF.

CDR3 in amino acids: CASSPWTQPDGPLHF. CDR3 nucleotide sequence: TGTGCCAGCAGTCCCTGGACACAGCCCGATGGCCCCCTCCACTTT. The rearrangement uses TRBV28 and TRBJ1-6; tentatively, D is TRBD1 (5 bases). Per germline, CDR1 MDHEN and CDR2 SYDVKM. The CDR3 is 15 amino acids. Trimming cost V 5 bases and J 13 bases, with 21 bases left between them.

This chain uses TRBV5-5 with TRBJ2-5, with D perhaps TRBD1 (5 bases). Per germline, CDR1 SGHKS and CDR2 YYEKEE (reference sequence). This CDR3 contains 14 residues. Trimming removed 5 bases from V and 5 bases from J, with 16 bases in between. CDR3 protein: CASRGPGAQETQYF. As DNA, the CDR3 is TGTGCCAGCAGAGGTCCTGGGGCGCAGGAGACCCAGTACTTC. Combining the CDR3 with reference TRBV5-5 and TRBJ2-5 gives the whole variable domain DAGVTQSPTHLIKTRGQQVTLRCSPISGHKSVSWYQQVLGQGPQFIFQYYEKEERGRGNFPDRFSARQFPNYSSELNVNALLLGDSALYLCASRGPGAQETQYFGPGTRLLVL.

There are a few counts of this clonotype. The chain has TRBV2 and TRBJ2-7, with TRBD1 matching 7 bases. V was clipped by 5 bases and J by 1 base; unmatched bases: 5. Per germline, CDR1 SNHLY and CDR2 FYNNEI. CDR3 length: 14 amino acids. CDR3 sequence (DNA): TGTGCCAGCAGTTATGACAGGGCTTCCTACGAGCAGTACTTC. This codes for CASSYDRASYEQYF. The full variable domain, completed using reference TRBV2 and TRBJ2-7, is EPEVTQTPSHQVTQMGQEVILRCVPISNHLYFYWYRQILGQKVEFLVSFYNNEISEKSEIFDDQFSVERPDGSNFTLKIRSTKLEDSAMYFCASSYDRASYEQYFGPGTRLTVT.

This sequence joins TRBV7-9 and TRBJ1-1, with D hard to call. Germline values: CDR1 SEHNR, CDR2 FQNEAQ (reference sequence). Trimming pared 11 bases from V and 3 bases from J, leaving 10 bases between. CDR3 length: 11 residues. This CDR3 reads CALDLDTEAFF. The CDR3 coding sequence is TGTGCCCTCGACCTGGACACTGAAGCTTTCTTT. The whole variable domain, remainder taken from reference TRBV7-9 and TRBJ1-1, is DTGVSQNPRHKITKRGQNVTFRCDPISEHNRLYWYRQTLGQGPEFLTYFQNEAQLEKSRLLSDRFSAERPKGSFSTLEIQRTEQGDSAMYLCALDLDTEAFFGQGTRLTVV.

This clonotype turned up a few times. The chain uses TRBV19 and TRBJ2-3; 8 bases are a match to TRBD2. The CDR3 sequence is 14 residues long. Germline CDR1 LNHDA, CDR2 SQIVND (reference sequence). V dropped 8 bases and J dropped 0; count of bases not matched to a gene: 4. The CDR3 nucleotides are TGTGCCAGTTCCCAGCGGGAGAGCACAGATACGCAGTATTTT. It encodes CASSQRESTDTQYF.

The chain uses TRBV28 and TRBJ2-3; D gene ambiguous. V lost 5 bases, J lost 6 bases, and 9 bases lay in between. This CDR3 region has 12 residues. The germline CDR1 and CDR2 sequences are MDHEN and SYDVKM. CDR3 sequence (DNA): TGTGCCAGCAGTCCCATCCTGGATACGCAGTATTTT. This codes for CASSPILDTQYF.

V and J are TRBV29-1 and TRBJ2-1, with a weak D call TRBD2 (7 bases). CDR3 length: 11 residues. Germline V CDR1 and CDR2: SQVTM, ANQGSEA. Trimming left V 7 bases short and J 6 bases short, with 10 bases between. The DNA of the CDR3 is TGCAGCGGGAGGGGGGGCAATGAGCAGTTCTTC. Protein: CSGRGGNEQFF.

This chain connects TRBV27 to TRBJ2-7; D remains ambiguous. Germline assignment: CDR1 MNHEY and CDR2 SMNVEV (reference sequence). V lost 5 bases, J lost 3 bases, and 8 bases lay in between. The CDR3 extends over 12 amino acids. The CDR3 sequence: CASSGPLYEQYF. The CDR3 coding sequence is TGTGCCAGCAGTGGACCTCTCTACGAGCAGTACTTC.

The chain links TRBV14 to TRBJ2-3, with D possibly called TRBD1 or TRBD2 (6 bases each). Germline CDR1 SGHDN, CDR2 FVKESK. The CDR3 runs 14 residues. Trimming stripped 3 bases from V and 5 bases from J, with 12 bases between. The CDR3 region is CASSQGGRGDTQYF. In DNA form, the CDR3 reads TGTGCCAGCAGCCAGGGGGGCCGTGGAGATACGCAGTATTTT.

This clonotype is a singleton in its sample. This chain uses TRBV5-1 with TRBJ2-1, with TRBD2 identical over 8 bases. V lost 3 bases to trimming and J lost 4 bases; unmatched junction nucleotides: 6. There are 15 residues in the CDR3. The germline gives CDR1 SGHRS, CDR2 YFSETQ. CDR3: CASSSRSGTYNEQFF. DNA of the CDR3: TGCGCCAGCAGCTCCCGTAGCGGGACGTACAATGAGCAGTTCTTC.

V and J are TRBV6-5 and TRBJ2-3; 7 nucleotides agree with TRBD1. CDR3 size: 15 residues. J was trimmed by 2 bases and V by 2 bases; bases with no gene match: 4. Germline loops: CDR1 MNHEY, CDR2 SVGAGI. DNA of the CDR3: TGTGCCAGCAGTTACAAGGGACAGTTCACAGATACGCAGTATTTT. Translated, it gives CASSYKGQFTDTQYF.

The chain recombines TRBV6-1 with TRBJ2-3, with TRBD2 identical over 10 bases. Germline CDR1 is MNHNS and CDR2 is SASEGT. This CDR3 region has 18 residues. V lost 7 bases and J lost 1; bases outside the gene matches: 14. This CDR3 reads CASTSGRGKTRGTDTQYF. CDR3 DNA: TGTGCCAGCACCAGCGGGAGGGGAAAAACTAGGGGCACAGATACGCAGTATTTT.